The 23 T cell receptor beta chains given below trace back to one sample, sequenced in a study of blood T cell repertoires in COVID-19. Here immunoSEQ multiplex PCR was the method, and the copy in TCRdb shows in-frame clones only, minus some. This sample yields 130,000 to 150,000 clones, of which around 80% are seen a single time; around 13% belongs to the top ten. Source material: peripheral blood. The source is a man in his fifties or sixties with active or convalescent COVID-19.

The chain recombines TRBV7-8 with TRBJ2-7; 8 bases are shared with TRBD1. Germline CDR1 reads SGHVS; CDR2 reads FQNEAQ. The junction had 7 bases not matched to a gene; V was cut back by 5 bases and J by 4 bases. The CDR3 has 14 amino acids. The CDR3 sequence: CASSRQGASYEQYF. In DNA form, the CDR3 reads TGTGCCAGCAGCCGTCAGGGGGCTAGTTACGAGCAGTACTTC.

The chain carries TRBV15 and TRBJ1-6, with D maybe TRBD1 (5 bases). The CDR3 loop spans 15 amino acids. Germline-derived CDR1 and CDR2 are LNHNV and YYDKDF (reference sequence). V shed 0 bases and J shed 9 bases, with 12 bases lying between them. The CDR3 bases are TGTGCCACCAGCAGAGATAGGGGCACGATTTCACCCCTCCACTTT. Translated, it gives CATSRDRGTISPLHF.

This clone was observed once. The rearrangement links TRBV6-4 to TRBJ2-2; D perhaps matches TRBD1 (6 bases). V was clipped by 4 bases and J by 6 bases, with 9 bases between them. The CDR3 loop spans 13 amino acids. Germline values: CDR1 MRHNA, CDR2 SNTAGT. DNA for the CDR3: TGTGCCAGCAGTGGGCAGGGGTCCGGGGAGCTGTTTTTT. It codes for CASSGQGSGELFF.

The chain joins TRBV19 to TRBJ2-7; TRBD2 aligns across 13 bases. V gave up 3 bases and J gave up 3 bases; unmatched junction bases: 2. CDR3 size: 15 residues. Germline lookup yields CDR1 LNHDA and CDR2 SQIVND (reference sequence). The CDR3 coding sequence is TGTGCCAGTAGTATCGGACTAGCGGGAGTCTACGAGCAGTACTTC. It codes for CASSIGLAGVYEQYF.

The genes are TRBV11-2 and TRBJ1-6; 8 positions match TRBD1. Trimming at V came to 7 bases and at J to 10 bases, leaving 12 bases not matched to a gene. Germline lookup yields CDR1 SGHAT and CDR2 FQNNGV. This CDR3 region has 15 residues. The chain's CDR3 is CASTLTGQARSPLHF. CDR3 nucleotide sequence: TGTGCCAGCACCTTGACGGGACAGGCTCGGTCACCCCTCCACTTT.

This clone turned up a few times. This sequence joins TRBV27 and TRBJ2-3; the match to TRBD2 covers 13 bases. V was pared by 4 bases and J by 8 bases, with 9 bases of the junction left unmatched. The CDR3 totals 16 residues. Per germline, CDR1 MNHEY and CDR2 SMNVEV (reference sequence). In DNA form, the CDR3 reads TGTGCCAGCAGTTCCGGACTAGCGGGAGCACAGGGTACGCAGTATTTT. As protein: CASSSGLAGAQGTQYF.

The CDR3 spells CASSLILNEQFF. CDR3 nucleotide sequence: TGTGCCAGCAGCCTAATCCTGAATGAGCAGTTCTTC. The J gene is TRBJ2-1, the V gene TRBV7-9, with unresolved D. Trimming took 5 bases from V and 7 from J, leaving 9 bases between them. Germline CDR1 reads SEHNR; CDR2 reads FQNEAQ (reference sequence). The CDR3 extends over 12 amino acids.

The chain uses TRBV10-3 and TRBJ2-7; 8 nucleotides line up with TRBD1. Germline trimming cut 6 bases from V and 6 bases from J; bases unmatched to any gene: 13. There are 15 residues in the CDR3. The germline V gene encodes CDR1 ENHRY and CDR2 SYGVKD. The CDR3 sequence: CAIRPTTGVLAEQYF. The CDR3 region has the DNA TGTGCCATCAGACCAACGACAGGGGTTCTTGCCGAGCAGTACTTC.

Remarks on this clone: No DNA is shown, since the ends of the CDR3 on it are uncertain; the CDR3 is the one TCRdb lists. The chain uses TRBV6-5 and TRBJ1-1. The CDR3 adds up to 14 amino acids, both ends counted. The germline V gene has CDR1 MNHEY and CDR2 SVGAGI. This CDR3 reads CASSILGGNTEAFF.

V is TRBV20-1 and J is TRBJ2-1; no reliable D call. The CDR3 runs to 11 residues. Germline V gene data show CDR1 as DFQATT and CDR2 as SNEGSKA (reference sequence). V lost 6 bases and J lost 8, with 11 bases in between. The CDR3 DNA follows: TGCAGTGCGCAGAGGTTCGATGAGCAGTTCTTC. Translation: CSAQRFDEQFF.

This clone is a singleton in its sample. The rearrangement uses TRBV27 and TRBJ2-3; 11 bases agree with TRBD2. This CDR3 comprises 17 residues. CDR1 MNHEY and CDR2 SMNVEV come from the germline V gene (reference sequence). The trim removed 1 base at V and 8 bases at J, leaving 11 bases unmatched. This chain's CDR3 is CASSLYPTSGISVTQYF. For the CDR3, the DNA is TGTGCCAGCAGTTTATATCCGACTAGCGGGATAAGTGTTACGCAGTATTTT.

The rearrangement joins TRBV9 to TRBJ1-1, with 8 bases identical to TRBD1. The V gene end was trimmed by 5 bases and the J gene end by 4 bases; junction bases not matched to a gene: 4. The length of the CDR3 is 13 residues. The germline V gene has CDR1 SGDLS and CDR2 YYNGEE. The CDR3 region is CASSGTGGTEAFF. CDR3 DNA sequence: TGTGCCAGCAGTGGAACAGGGGGCACTGAAGCTTTCTTT.

This clone was counted between two and nine times. The V call is TRBV18, the J call TRBJ1-1; 7 nucleotides line up with TRBD1. There are 15 residues in the CDR3. The junction had 6 bases not matched to a gene; V was cut back by 2 bases and J by 3 bases. Germline assignment: CDR1 KGHSH and CDR2 LQKENI. The CDR3 coding sequence is TGTGCCAGCTCACCATGGGGACAGACAGACACTGAAGCTTTCTTT. Its protein product is CASSPWGQTDTEAFF.

This sequence joins TRBV4-3 and TRBJ2-1; 13 positions match TRBD2. Trimming at V came to 2 bases and at J to 6 bases, leaving 7 bases not matched to a gene. The CDR3 totals 17 residues. Germline CDR1 LGHNA, CDR2 YSLEER. The CDR3 here is CASSQRGRTSGSNEQFF. DNA of the CDR3: TGCGCCAGCAGCCAACGGGGAAGGACTAGCGGGAGCAATGAGCAGTTCTTC.

The CDR3 loop is CASSWGTSDLDTQYF. The CDR3 DNA follows: TGTGCCAGCAGCTGGGGGACTAGCGACTTAGATACGCAGTATTTT. The J gene is TRBJ2-3, the V gene TRBV5-4, with 10 bases fitting TRBD2. V dropped 3 bases and J dropped 5; count of bases not matched to a gene: 6. Germline lookup yields CDR1 SGHNT and CDR2 YYREEE (reference sequence). The CDR3 consists of 15 residues.

This rearrangement joins TRBV7-2 to TRBJ2-1; 14 positions match TRBD2. Losses at the gene ends were 3 bases for V and 7 bases for J; bases not matched to a gene: 2. CDR3 length: 15 amino acids. CDR1 is SGHTA, CDR2 FQGNSA, per germline. CDR3 protein: CASSLGLAGVNEQFF. In DNA, the CDR3 is TGTGCCAGCAGCTTGGGACTAGCGGGAGTAAATGAGCAGTTCTTC.

The CDR3 loop reads CASSFQGFTGNTIYF. CDR3 DNA: TGTGCCAGCAGCTTTCAGGGTTTCACTGGAAACACCATATATTTT. The gene calls are TRBV11-2 and TRBJ1-3, with D tentatively TRBD1 (5 bases). V was pared by 3 bases and J by 2 bases, with 11 bases between. Germline V CDR1 and CDR2: SGHAT, FQNNGV. CDR3 length: 15 amino acids.

This rearrangement joins TRBV18 to TRBJ2-2; 7 nucleotides agree with TRBD1. V shed 1 base and J 5 bases; nucleotides not matched to a gene: 4. The germline V gene has CDR1 KGHSH and CDR2 LQKENI. The CDR3 has 15 amino acids. CDR3 protein: CASSPLRDSTGELFF. CDR3 DNA: TGTGCCAGCTCACCACTCCGGGACAGTACCGGGGAGCTGTTTTTT.

This clone appeared a single time. The V gene is TRBV19, the J gene TRBJ1-4; the D gene is possibly TRBD1 (6 bases). V was pared by 1 base and J by 12 bases, with 21 bases between. Germline V gene data show CDR1 as LNHDA and CDR2 as SQIVND (reference sequence). This CDR3 comprises 16 residues. CDR3 sequence (DNA): TGTGCCAGTAGTATAGCACCTGGGGGCCTTGGACGGGAACTGTTTTTT. This codes for CASSIAPGGLGRELFF.

The CDR3 region is CASSQVGGRAQYF. DNA of the CDR3: TGTGCCAGCAGCCAAGTAGGTGGGAGGGCTCAGTATTTT. The chain recombines TRBV4-2 with TRBJ2-3, with TRBD2 matching 7 bases. From germline, CDR1 is LGHNA and CDR2 YNFKEQ. Trimming took 1 base from V and 12 from J; bases not matched to a gene: 7. The CDR3 is made up of 13 amino acids.

J is TRBJ1-3 and V is TRBV28; weak D call: TRBD1 (5 bases). Germline V gene lookup returns CDR1 MDHEN and CDR2 SYDVKM. This CDR3 contains 15 residues. V dropped 2 bases and J dropped 0 bases, with 8 bases sitting between them. CDR3 region: CASSLPTVSGNTIYF. For the CDR3, the DNA is TGTGCCAGCAGTTTACCGACAGTCTCTGGAAACACCATATATTTT.

This CDR3 reads CASSRGEAYEQYF. CDR3 sequence (DNA): TGTGCCAGCAGCCGGGGGGAAGCCTACGAGCAGTACTTC. The chain links TRBV5-5 to TRBJ2-7, with 7 bases identical to TRBD2. Germline V gene data show CDR1 as SGHKS and CDR2 as YYEKEE (reference sequence). This CDR3 has 13 amino acids. J was trimmed by 2 bases and V by 4 bases; bases with no gene match: 3.

The rearrangement joins TRBV4-1 to TRBJ1-1, with D maybe TRBD1 (5 bases). Trimming stripped 4 bases from V and 1 base from J, with 13 bases between. This CDR3 has 15 amino acids. Germline-derived CDR1 and CDR2 are MGHRA and YSYEKL. CDR3: CASSRSGDTNTEAFF. In DNA form, the CDR3 reads TGCGCCAGCAGCCGGTCGGGGGATACGAACACTGAAGCTTTCTTT.